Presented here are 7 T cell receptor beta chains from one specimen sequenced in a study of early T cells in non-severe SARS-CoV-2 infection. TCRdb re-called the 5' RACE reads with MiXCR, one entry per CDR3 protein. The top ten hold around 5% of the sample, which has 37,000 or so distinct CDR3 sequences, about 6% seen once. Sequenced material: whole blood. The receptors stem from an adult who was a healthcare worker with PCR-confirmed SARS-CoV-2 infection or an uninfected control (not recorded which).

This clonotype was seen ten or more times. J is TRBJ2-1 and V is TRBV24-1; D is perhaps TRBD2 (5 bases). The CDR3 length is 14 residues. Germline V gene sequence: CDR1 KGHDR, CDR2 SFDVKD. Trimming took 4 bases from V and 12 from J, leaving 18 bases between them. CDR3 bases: TGTGCCACCAGTGAGACGCCTGGGCTTCGGGGGCAGTTCTTC. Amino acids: CATSETPGLRGQFF.

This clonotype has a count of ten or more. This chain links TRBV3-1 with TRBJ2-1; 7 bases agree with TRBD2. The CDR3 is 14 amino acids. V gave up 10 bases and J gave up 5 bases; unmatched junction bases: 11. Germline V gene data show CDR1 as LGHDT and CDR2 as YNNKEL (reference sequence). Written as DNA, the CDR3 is TGTGCCACCCGTGGGGAGGGCCAGGACAATGAGCAGTTCTTC. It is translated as CATRGEGQDNEQFF.

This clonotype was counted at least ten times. The CDR3 loop is CASSGTGAANQPQHF. CDR3 coding DNA: TGTGCCAGCAGTGGGACAGGGGCTGCCAATCAGCCCCAGCATTTT. The V and J genes are TRBV6-4 and TRBJ1-5; 9 bases map to TRBD1. V lost 4 bases and J lost 3; bases outside the gene matches: 4. This CDR3 contains 15 residues. The germline CDR1 and CDR2 sequences are MRHNA and SNTAGT.

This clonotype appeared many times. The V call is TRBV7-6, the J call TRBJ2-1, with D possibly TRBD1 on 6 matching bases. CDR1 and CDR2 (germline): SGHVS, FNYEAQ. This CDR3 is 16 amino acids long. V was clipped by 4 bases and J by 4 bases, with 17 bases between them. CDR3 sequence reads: CASSWTAINKYNEQFF. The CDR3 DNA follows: TGTGCCAGCAGCTGGACAGCGATAAATAAGTACAATGAGCAGTTCTTC.

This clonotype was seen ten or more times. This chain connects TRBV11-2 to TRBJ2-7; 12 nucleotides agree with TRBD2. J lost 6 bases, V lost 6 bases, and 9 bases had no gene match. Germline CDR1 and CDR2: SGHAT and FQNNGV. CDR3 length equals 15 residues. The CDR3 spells CASRLGLAGFPEQYF. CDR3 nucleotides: TGTGCCAGCAGACTCGGACTAGCGGGATTTCCCGAGCAGTACTTC. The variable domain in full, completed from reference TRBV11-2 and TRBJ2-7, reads EAGVAQSPRYKIIEKRQSVAFWCNPISGHATLYWYQQILGQGPKLLIQFQNNGVVDDSQLPKDRFSAERLKGVDSTLKIQPAKLEDSAVYLCASRLGLAGFPEQYFGPGTRLTVT.

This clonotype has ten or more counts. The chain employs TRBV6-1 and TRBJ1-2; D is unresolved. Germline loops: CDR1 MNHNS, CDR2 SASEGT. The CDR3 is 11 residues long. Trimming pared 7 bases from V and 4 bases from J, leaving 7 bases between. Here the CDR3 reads CASMLIYGYTF. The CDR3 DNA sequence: TGTGCCAGCATGTTGATCTATGGCTACACCTTC.

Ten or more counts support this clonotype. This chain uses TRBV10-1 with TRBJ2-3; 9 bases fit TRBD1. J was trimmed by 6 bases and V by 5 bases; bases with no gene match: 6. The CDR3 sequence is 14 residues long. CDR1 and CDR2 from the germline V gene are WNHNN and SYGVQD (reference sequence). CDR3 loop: CASSFDRGFDTQYF. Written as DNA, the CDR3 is TGCGCCAGCAGTTTTGACAGGGGGTTTGATACGCAGTATTTT.